This paragraph reports one T cell receptor (beta chain). This clone came up a few times. There is no known antigen for this receptor. No much larger clone exists at a distance of one base, and base qualities are not known. The CDR3, from cysteine to phenylalanine, totals 12 residues. Here the CDR3 DNA is all that survives: 36 bases in frame from base 1. V sheds 9 bases and J sheds 3 bases, leaving 9 bases between their ends. CDR1 and CDR2, per the germline V gene, are SNHLY and FYNNEI. Patients with autoimmune disease history or receiving systemic immunosuppression were excluded from the trial. Peripheral blood for TCR sequencing was drawn from every dose cohort at baseline, at cycle 4 day 1 and at cycle 7 day 1. The samples were taken from a phase I, first-in-human, multicenter, open-label dose-escalation trial of ivuxolimab. The trial enrolled adults with locally advanced or metastatic head and neck squamous cell, hepatocellular, melanoma or renal cell carcinoma. Before TCR sequencing, CD4+ and CD8+ T cells were separately sorted from peripheral blood.

To sequence the TCRbeta CDR3 region, genomic DNA was isolated from the sorted cells. The immunoSEQ Assay was used to sequence the TCRbeta CDR3 regions. Not all clones reach the TCRdb copy of this immuneACCESS table, which keeps in-frame sequences only. Checked studies attribute under half of the gap to unresolved V genes and leave the rest unexplained. The sample includes around 62,000 clones, with 65% to 90% observed a single time. The ten largest clones represent 2.4% of the sample. These data are taken from a study of OX40 agonist ivuxolimab in advanced cancers. Study-wide context: The costimulatory receptor OX40 (CD134) was targeted by ivuxolimab, a fully human IgG2 agonistic monoclonal antibody. Partial responses were achieved by three dose-escalation patients, of whom one had hepatocellular carcinoma and two had cutaneous melanoma. Intravenous ivuxolimab was administered to patients every 2 weeks at six dose levels: 0.01, 0.1, 0.3, 1.5, 3 and 10 mg/kg. Of the approximately 50 dose-escalation patients, hepatocellular carcinoma was present in roughly 19, melanoma in about 15, renal cell carcinoma in 9 and head and neck cancer in 9. The point of sequencing TCRbeta in the periphery was to test whether ivuxolimab changed TCR sequence diversity and drove clonal T-cell expansion. The monotherapy dose-escalation portion (N ≈ 57 patients) of the phase I ivuxolimab trial is reported in the paper. Prior anti-PD-1, anti-PD-L1 or anti-CTLA-4 therapy was permitted, and 35% to 40% of dose-escalation patients had received checkpoint inhibitors. In the dose-escalation cohort, around four fifths of patients were male, and the mean age was approximately 60 years with a range of about 20 to 79. General study outcomes and caveats: Low levels of normalized T-cell clonal expansion were also seen in some patients who did not respond. At doses of 0.1 to 3.0 mg/kg, clonal expansion of both CD4+ and CD8+ T cells in blood was seen between baseline and week 6. After ivuxolimab, expanded clones were on average more numerous among CD8+ T cells than among CD4+ T cells. In partial responders in the 0.1-3.0 mg/kg groups, normalized peripheral clonal expansion was found to be among the lowest, especially among CD8+ T cells. Antigen specificity was not determined for the clonally expanded peripheral T cells.

The chain links TRBV2 with TRBJ1-3, and possibly TRBD1, on 5 matching bases. The sequence came from an adult with an advanced solid tumor such as melanoma, head and neck, liver or kidney cancer. The source material was CD4+ or CD8+ T cells sorted from blood, sampled in a trial of the OX40 agonist ivuxolimab. CDR3 region: CASKGLGNTIYF. The DNA sequence is given as TGTGCCAGTAAGGGACTTGGAAACACCATATATTTT.